This T cell receptor (beta chain) was identified during a study of T cells in Graves' hyperthyroidism and ophthalmopathy. RNA transcripts were the template for amplifying TCR beta CDR3 regions. HTBI primers were the set used in a first-round RT-PCR of the TCR CDR3. MiXCR was run by TCRdb on the multiplex PCR reads, yielding one entry per CDR3 protein. The sample shows approximately 420,000 distinct CDR3 sequences, approximately 15% of them seen only once. This CDR3 region has 14 residues. Germline-derived CDR1 and CDR2 are WSHSY and SAAADI. J was trimmed by 2 bases and V by 6 bases; bases with no gene match: 5. Diagnoses rested on clinical symptoms, serum thyroxine and TRAb, thyroid ultrasound and orbital computed tomography. The authors took PBMCs from 8.5 to 10 ml fresh peripheral blood. Study-wide findings and caveats: Among thyroid clonotypes expanded above 0.001, most also appeared in blood.

Concerning this clonotype itself: Its target is not known.

Sequencing was done on a sample of blood. V is TRBV10-2 and J is TRBJ2-3; 7 bases are shared with TRBD2. The sequence was obtained from a woman aged 25 to 39 with Graves' hyperthyroidism. For the CDR3, the DNA is TGCGCCAGCAGGAGGACTAGAGACACAGATACGCAGTATTTT. Encoded protein: CASRRTRDTDTQYF.